This is a list of T cell receptor beta chains from one sample in a study of CD8 T cells in ankylosing spondylitis. TCRdb reprocessed the 5' RACE reads via MiXCR and lists one record per CDR3 protein. The sample includes 180,000 or so distinct CDR3 sequences, about 9.9% of them seen just once. Sequencing used blood, either unsorted or a sorted T cell fraction (not recorded which). The receptors stem from a male donor with ankylosing spondylitis or in good health (not recorded which). Both conserved end residues are part of each CDR3. A D gene is named only where the DNA matches it firmly. The size of a clone is reported for some rows only, either as once, few or many, or as a class for expanded clones.

>TRBJ1-2|TRBD1|TRBV12-3/TRBV12-4|many
TGTGCCAGCAGTTTAAGGGACAGCTATACCCACAACTATGGCTACACCTTC
CASSLRDSYTHNYGYTF
>TRBJ1-1|.|TRBV19|few
TGTGCCAGTAGTATTGGGAAGGGCACGGGGATGAACACTGAAGCTTTCTTT
CASSIGKGTGMNTEAFF
>TRBJ2-3|TRBD2|TRBV11-2|many
TGTGCCAGCAGCTCAACACTAGCGGGGGGGGAGATCACAGATACGCAGTATTTT
CASSSTLAGGEITDTQYF
>TRBJ2-3|TRBD2|TRBV3-1|many
TGTGCCAGCAGGCCTCAACTAGCGGGGGCCCTATCGGATACGCAGTATTTT
CASRPQLAGALSDTQYF
>TRBJ1-1|.|TRBV5-1|many
TGCGCCAGCAGCTGGGAACAGGGTGAAGCTTTCTTT
CASSWEQGEAFF
>TRBJ1-4|.|TRBV15|few
TGTGCCACCAGCAGGTTAGAGCTCAGGGTTGGCGGTGAAAAACTGTTTTTT
CATSRLELRVGGEKLFF
>TRBJ2-5|TRBD2|TRBV5-1|.
TGCGCCAGCAGCTGGCTAGGACTAGCGGGGGAAGAGACCCAGTACTTC
CASSWLGLAGEETQYF
>TRBJ2-2|.|TRBV29-1|.
TGCAGCGTTGAAGCAACCACCTCGAACACCGGGGAGCTGTTTTTT
CSVEATTSNTGELFF
>TRBJ2-4|TRBD1|TRBV4-1|many
TGCGCCAGCAGCCAAGATGACCGGGACAGGGGCTTTTTGGTAGCCAAAAACATTCAGTACTTC
CASSQDDRDRGFLVAKNIQYF
>TRBJ2-1|.|TRBV20-1|.
TGCAGTGCTAGGACTAGGAGTGGGAATGAGCAGTTCTTC
CSARTRSGNEQFF
>TRBJ2-5|.|TRBV10-3|many
TGTGCCATCAGTGACCCCAGCCAGCGGATCCAAGAGACCCAGTACTTC
CAISDPSQRIQETQYF
>TRBJ2-7|.|TRBV9|many
TGTGCCAGCAGCGTAGCGGAAGCCTACGAGCAGTACTTC
CASSVAEAYEQYF
>TRBJ2-7|.|TRBV13|.
TGTGCCAGCAGCTTTAATTCGGAGGGACGGAAGCAGTACGAGCAGTACTTC
CASSFNSEGRKQYEQYF
>TRBJ2-2|TRBD2|TRBV4-1|.
TGCGCCAGCAGCCAAGATAAACTAGCGGCGAACACCGGGGAGCTGTTTTTT
CASSQDKLAANTGELFF
>TRBJ2-1|.|TRBV25-1|many
TGTGCCAGCAGTGAAGATCTGGGCATCCTGAGCTCCTACAATGAGCAGTTCTTC
CASSEDLGILSSYNEQFF
>TRBJ2-7|.|TRBV11-2|.
TGTGCCAGCAGCTTAATAACAGACTCCTACGAGCAGTACTTC
CASSLITDSYEQYF
>TRBJ2-2|.|TRBV7-2|.
TGTGCCAGCAGCTTTTCCCCGGGACTGAACACCGGGGAGCTGTTTTTT
CASSFSPGLNTGELFF
>TRBJ2-7|.|TRBV3-1|many
TGTGCCAGCAGCCTAGCGCCGGGAGTTACCTACGAGCAGTACTTC
CASSLAPGVTYEQYF